The rows below give T cell receptor beta chains drawn from one sample of a study of blood T cell repertoires in COVID-19. The assay was immunoSEQ multiplex PCR, and TCRdb's table has in-frame clones only and misses some. This sample has some 120,000 clones, with around four fifths found just once. Material for sequencing was peripheral blood. All receptors come from a man aged 80 or over with active or convalescent COVID-19. Both conserved end residues are part of each CDR3. Each record gives: J gene, clone size, D gene, CDR3 length, V gene, CDR3 DNA, CDR3 protein. The D gene is left open where the match is weak. Clone size, where shown, is once, few, many, or a class for clones that have expanded.

j_gene: TRBJ2-7
abundance: -
d_gene: TRBD2
len: 15
v_gene: TRBV10-3
CDR3nt: TGTGCCATCAGTGATCCCGGGACTAGCTTCTACGAGCAGTACTTC
CDR3aa: CAISDPGTSFYEQYF

j_gene: TRBJ2-5
abundance: -
d_gene: -
len: 15
v_gene: TRBV7-2
CDR3nt: TGTGCCAGCAGCTTAGCGAGGACTGGCCAAGAGACCCAGTACTTC
CDR3aa: CASSLARTGQETQYF

j_gene: TRBJ1-1
abundance: -
d_gene: TRBD1
len: 16
v_gene: TRBV27
CDR3nt: TGTGCCAGCAGTTTACGGACAGGGGGACGGAACACTGAAGCTTTCTTT
CDR3aa: CASSLRTGGRNTEAFF

j_gene: TRBJ1-4
abundance: -
d_gene: -
len: 14
v_gene: TRBV2
CDR3nt: TGTGCCACCGAAATACAGGGTGCTAATGAAAAACTGTTTTTT
CDR3aa: CATEIQGANEKLFF

j_gene: TRBJ1-5
abundance: -
d_gene: -
len: 14
v_gene: TRBV28
CDR3nt: TGTGCCAGCAGACTAAGAGAAATCAATCAGCCCCAGCATTTT
CDR3aa: CASRLREINQPQHF

j_gene: TRBJ2-3
abundance: -
d_gene: -
len: 15
v_gene: TRBV20-1
CDR3nt: TGCAGTGCGAGTACAGGGTCCCAAATATCCGATACGCAGTATTTT
CDR3aa: CSASTGSQISDTQYF

j_gene: TRBJ1-5
abundance: few
d_gene: TRBD1
len: 17
v_gene: TRBV27
CDR3nt: TGTGCCAGCAAACGGACAGGGGCCCCAGGAAGCAATCAGCCCCAGCATTTT
CDR3aa: CASKRTGAPGSNQPQHF

j_gene: TRBJ2-1
abundance: once
d_gene: -
len: 13
v_gene: TRBV18
CDR3nt: TGTGCCAGCTCACCACTTACACACAATGAGCAGTTCTTC
CDR3aa: CASSPLTHNEQFF

j_gene: TRBJ1-2
abundance: few
d_gene: -
len: 15
v_gene: TRBV27
CDR3nt: TGTGCCAGCAGTTTATCCGGCGACAGCAACTATGGCTACACCTTC
CDR3aa: CASSLSGDSNYGYTF

j_gene: TRBJ2-1
abundance: -
d_gene: TRBD2
len: 19
v_gene: TRBV4-1
CDR3nt: TGCGCCAGCAGCCAAGAGGGACTAGCGGGGGGAGGGGCCTACAATGAGCAGTTCTTC
CDR3aa: CASSQEGLAGGGAYNEQFF

j_gene: TRBJ2-5
abundance: -
d_gene: TRBD2
len: 15
v_gene: TRBV18
CDR3nt: TGTGCCAGCTCACCCGGGACTAGCGGGGAAGAGACCCAGTACTTC
CDR3aa: CASSPGTSGEETQYF

j_gene: TRBJ2-2
abundance: -
d_gene: -
len: 18
v_gene: TRBV5-6
CDR3nt: TGTGCCAGCAGCTTGTTTACACGCCAAGGACAGCCCACCGGGGAGCTGTTTTTT
CDR3aa: CASSLFTRQGQPTGELFF

j_gene: TRBJ1-1
abundance: -
d_gene: TRBD1
len: 15
v_gene: TRBV18
CDR3nt: TGTGCCAGCCTACGTATGCAGGGGGCCGGCACTGAAGCTTTCTTT
CDR3aa: CASLRMQGAGTEAFF

j_gene: TRBJ2-2
abundance: -
d_gene: -
len: 17
v_gene: TRBV27
CDR3nt: TGTGCCAGCACCGCTCTGTTGGGTCTATCGAGGCCCGGGGAGCTGTTTTTT
CDR3aa: CASTALLGLSRPGELFF

j_gene: TRBJ2-5
abundance: -
d_gene: TRBD1
len: 13
v_gene: TRBV7-3
CDR3nt: TGTGCCAGCAGCCGGGGACAGACAGAGACCCAGTACTTC
CDR3aa: CASSRGQTETQYF

j_gene: TRBJ2-1
abundance: -
d_gene: TRBD1
len: 13
v_gene: TRBV7-3
CDR3nt: TGTGCCAGCAGCCGGGACAGGGTCAATGAGCAGTTCTTC
CDR3aa: CASSRDRVNEQFF

j_gene: TRBJ2-3
abundance: once
d_gene: -
len: 16
v_gene: TRBV18
CDR3nt: TGTGCCAGCTCACCGGGTCGGGCAGGGCCCGCAGATACGCAGTATTTT
CDR3aa: CASSPGRAGPADTQYF

j_gene: TRBJ1-2
abundance: -
d_gene: -
len: 15
v_gene: TRBV5-5
CDR3nt: TGTGCCAGCAGCTTGGTACAGGGTGGGGTTCTTGGCTACACCTTC
CDR3aa: CASSLVQGGVLGYTF

j_gene: TRBJ2-7
abundance: -
d_gene: TRBD1
len: 14
v_gene: TRBV27
CDR3nt: TGTGCCAGCAGCCTGGACAGGTTGGCCTACGAGCAGTACTTC
CDR3aa: CASSLDRLAYEQYF

j_gene: TRBJ1-1
abundance: -
d_gene: TRBD1
len: 18
v_gene: TRBV7-6
CDR3nt: TGTGCCAGCAGCCCCGAGGGGGACAGGGGGCCTAGGGACACTGAAGCTTTCTTT
CDR3aa: CASSPEGDRGPRDTEAFF

j_gene: TRBJ1-2
abundance: -
d_gene: -
len: 13
v_gene: TRBV27
CDR3nt: TGTGCCAGCACTGGGAGTTCTAACTATGGCTACACCTTC
CDR3aa: CASTGSSNYGYTF

j_gene: TRBJ1-5
abundance: few
d_gene: -
len: 15
v_gene: TRBV7-9
CDR3nt: TGTGCCAGCAGCTTAATAGGGGGTAGGAATCAGCCCCAGCATTTT
CDR3aa: CASSLIGGRNQPQHF

j_gene: TRBJ1-1
abundance: -
d_gene: TRBD1
len: 13
v_gene: TRBV29-1
CDR3nt: TGCAGCGGGGGGACAGGGGGCGACACTGAAGCTTTCTTT
CDR3aa: CSGGTGGDTEAFF

j_gene: TRBJ1-6
abundance: -
d_gene: -
len: 16
v_gene: TRBV18
CDR3nt: TGTGCCAGCTCACCAATGGGCGGGGACGGGATTTCACCCCTCCACTTT
CDR3aa: CASSPMGGDGISPLHF

j_gene: TRBJ1-2
abundance: -
d_gene: -
len: 14
v_gene: TRBV5-1
CDR3nt: TGCGCCAGCAGCTTGGCCGCAGGTTTTCCAGGCTACACCTTC
CDR3aa: CASSLAAGFPGYTF

j_gene: TRBJ2-3
abundance: -
d_gene: -
len: 15
v_gene: TRBV24-1
CDR3nt: TGTGCCACCAGTGATTTCGTTGGAGGACCAGATACGCAGTATTTT
CDR3aa: CATSDFVGGPDTQYF

j_gene: TRBJ2-4
abundance: once
d_gene: -
len: 15
v_gene: TRBV16
CDR3nt: TGTGCCAGCAGCCAATCGGGGGGGGCTTTGGACATTCAGTACTTC
CDR3aa: CASSQSGGALDIQYF

j_gene: TRBJ1-1
abundance: -
d_gene: TRBD1
len: 13
v_gene: TRBV19
CDR3nt: TGTGCCAGTAGTGACAGGGGAGGGGCTGAAGCTTTCTTT
CDR3aa: CASSDRGGAEAFF

j_gene: TRBJ2-7
abundance: -
d_gene: -
len: 13
v_gene: TRBV10-3
CDR3nt: TGTGCCATTGCCCCGGGTATTTCCTACGAGCAGTACTTC
CDR3aa: CAIAPGISYEQYF

j_gene: TRBJ2-1
abundance: -
d_gene: TRBD1
len: 16
v_gene: TRBV19
CDR3nt: TGTGCCAGTAGTCGGGCCCCACAGGGACAGTACAATGAGCAGTTCTTC
CDR3aa: CASSRAPQGQYNEQFF

j_gene: TRBJ2-7
abundance: -
d_gene: TRBD1
len: 14
v_gene: TRBV12-5
CDR3nt: TGTGCTAGTGGCCTGGGTCGGCCAGGGGGCGAGCAGTACTTC
CDR3aa: CASGLGRPGGEQYF

j_gene: TRBJ2-7
abundance: once
d_gene: TRBD2
len: 14
v_gene: TRBV30
CDR3nt: TGTGCCTGGAGTGTAAGGCGGGGGAGCAACGAGCAGTACTTC
CDR3aa: CAWSVRRGSNEQYF

j_gene: TRBJ1-3
abundance: -
d_gene: TRBD1
len: 14
v_gene: TRBV5-1
CDR3nt: TGCGCCAGCAACAAGGGGGCTGCTGGAAACACCATATATTTT
CDR3aa: CASNKGAAGNTIYF

j_gene: TRBJ1-3
abundance: once
d_gene: TRBD1
len: 15
v_gene: TRBV7-6
CDR3nt: TGTGCCAGCAGCCTTACAGGGGGGACTGGAAACACCATATATTTT
CDR3aa: CASSLTGGTGNTIYF

j_gene: TRBJ2-7
abundance: -
d_gene: TRBD1
len: 14
v_gene: TRBV2
CDR3nt: TGTGCCAGCAGTGAACTGGGACAGGTCTACGAGCAGTACTTC
CDR3aa: CASSELGQVYEQYF

j_gene: TRBJ2-1
abundance: -
d_gene: -
len: 15
v_gene: TRBV11-3
CDR3nt: TGTGCCAGCAGCTTAGACAGGGGTAGGTACAATGAGCAGTTCTTC
CDR3aa: CASSLDRGRYNEQFF

j_gene: TRBJ2-2
abundance: -
d_gene: -
len: 13
v_gene: TRBV15
CDR3nt: TGTGCCACCAGCAGATTATCCACCGGGGAGCTGTTTTTT
CDR3aa: CATSRLSTGELFF

j_gene: TRBJ1-1
abundance: -
d_gene: -
len: 15
v_gene: TRBV11-1
CDR3nt: TGTGCCAGCAGCCCAGGGACTCCTAGATCAACTGAAGCTTTCTTT
CDR3aa: CASSPGTPRSTEAFF

j_gene: TRBJ1-2
abundance: -
d_gene: TRBD1
len: 16
v_gene: TRBV19
CDR3nt: TGTGCCAGCTGGGACAGGGGGCGCGGAGCTAACTATGGCTACACCTTC
CDR3aa: CASWDRGRGANYGYTF

j_gene: TRBJ2-2
abundance: -
d_gene: -
len: 15
v_gene: TRBV10-3
CDR3nt: TGTGCCATCAGTGTGGGGCGGACGGACACCGGGGAGCTGTTTTTT
CDR3aa: CAISVGRTDTGELFF

j_gene: TRBJ2-1
abundance: -
d_gene: -
len: 15
v_gene: TRBV25-1
CDR3nt: TGTGCCAGCAGTGAATCAAGGGGCTCCTACAATGAGCAGTTCTTC
CDR3aa: CASSESRGSYNEQFF

j_gene: TRBJ1-5
abundance: -
d_gene: -
len: 15
v_gene: TRBV29-1
CDR3nt: TGCAGCGTTATGGGCCAGGGCGAAGGCAATCAGCCCCAGCATTTT
CDR3aa: CSVMGQGEGNQPQHF

j_gene: TRBJ2-6
abundance: -
d_gene: -
len: 16
v_gene: TRBV19
CDR3nt: TGTGCCAGTAGTATAGTCGCTAACTCTGGGGCCAACGTCCTGACTTTC
CDR3aa: CASSIVANSGANVLTF

j_gene: TRBJ1-1
abundance: -
d_gene: -
len: 15
v_gene: TRBV6-6
CDR3nt: TGTGCCAGCAGTCTGACAGGCCACCTGAACACTGAAGCTTTCTTT
CDR3aa: CASSLTGHLNTEAFF

j_gene: TRBJ2-2
abundance: -
d_gene: TRBD1
len: 15
v_gene: TRBV9
CDR3nt: TGTGCCAGCAGCCCCTCCTCACAGGGGTTCGGGGAGCTGTTTTTT
CDR3aa: CASSPSSQGFGELFF

j_gene: TRBJ2-5
abundance: -
d_gene: -
len: 14
v_gene: TRBV9
CDR3nt: TGTGCCAGCAGCGTAGGGGGAGCACAAGAGACCCAGTACTTC
CDR3aa: CASSVGGAQETQYF

j_gene: TRBJ1-6
abundance: once
d_gene: TRBD1
len: 15
v_gene: TRBV18
CDR3nt: TGTGCCAGCTCACCATCAGGGGGCGGTAATTCACCCCTCCACTTT
CDR3aa: CASSPSGGGNSPLHF

j_gene: TRBJ2-1
abundance: -
d_gene: TRBD2
len: 17
v_gene: TRBV19
CDR3nt: TGTGCCAGTATCGGGACTAGCGGAGCCGACTCCTACAATGAGCAGTTCTTC
CDR3aa: CASIGTSGADSYNEQFF

j_gene: TRBJ2-3
abundance: -
d_gene: TRBD2
len: 16
v_gene: TRBV10-3
CDR3nt: TGTGCCATCAGTGCGGGACTAGCGGGGGACACAGATACGCAGTATTTT
CDR3aa: CAISAGLAGDTDTQYF

j_gene: TRBJ2-7
abundance: -
d_gene: TRBD1
len: 17
v_gene: TRBV6-2/TRBV6-3
CDR3nt: TGTGCCAGCAGTTCCCACGCCTGGGACAGGGGATCCTACGAGCAGTACTTC
CDR3aa: CASSSHAWDRGSYEQYF

j_gene: TRBJ2-5
abundance: -
d_gene: -
len: 12
v_gene: TRBV5-1
CDR3nt: TGCGCCAGCAGCTTGGAGAGTAGGACCCAGTACTTC
CDR3aa: CASSLESRTQYF

j_gene: TRBJ2-2
abundance: -
d_gene: TRBD2
len: 16
v_gene: TRBV18
CDR3nt: TGTGCCAGCTCACCGCGGGGGGGGACGAGCACCGGGGAGCTGTTTTTT
CDR3aa: CASSPRGGTSTGELFF

j_gene: TRBJ1-5
abundance: -
d_gene: -
len: 15
v_gene: TRBV18
CDR3nt: TGTGCCAGCTCGGCGTCTAGTTCTGTTGGTCAGCCCCAGCATTTT
CDR3aa: CASSASSSVGQPQHF

j_gene: TRBJ1-6
abundance: -
d_gene: -
len: 13
v_gene: TRBV30
CDR3nt: TGTGCCTGGAGTACGGGGAAAAATTCACCCCTCCACTTT
CDR3aa: CAWSTGKNSPLHF

j_gene: TRBJ2-7
abundance: -
d_gene: -
len: 13
v_gene: TRBV7-6
CDR3nt: TGTGCCAGCAGCCCCCCACTTACCTACGAGCAGTACTTC
CDR3aa: CASSPPLTYEQYF

j_gene: TRBJ2-1
abundance: few
d_gene: -
len: 18
v_gene: TRBV10-3
CDR3nt: TGTGCCATCAGTGAATCAAACATACAGGGCACGGGTCACAATGAGCAGTTCTTC
CDR3aa: CAISESNIQGTGHNEQFF

j_gene: TRBJ2-7
abundance: few
d_gene: TRBD2
len: 16
v_gene: TRBV7-2
CDR3nt: TGTGCCAGCAGCACTAAGGGCTTAGCGGGAGCCTACGAGCAGTACTTC
CDR3aa: CASSTKGLAGAYEQYF